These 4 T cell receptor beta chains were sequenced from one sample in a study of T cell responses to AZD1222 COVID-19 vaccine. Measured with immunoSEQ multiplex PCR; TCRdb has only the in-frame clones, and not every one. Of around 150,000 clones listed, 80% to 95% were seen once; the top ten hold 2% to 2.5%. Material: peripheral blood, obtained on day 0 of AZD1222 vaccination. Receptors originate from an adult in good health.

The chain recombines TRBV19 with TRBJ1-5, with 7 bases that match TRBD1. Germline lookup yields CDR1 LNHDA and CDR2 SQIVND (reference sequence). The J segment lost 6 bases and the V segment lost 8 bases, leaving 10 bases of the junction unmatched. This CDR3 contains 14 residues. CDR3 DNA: TGTGCCAGTGGAAAGACAGGGACGGGTCAGCCCCAGCATTTT. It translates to CASGKTGTGQPQHF.

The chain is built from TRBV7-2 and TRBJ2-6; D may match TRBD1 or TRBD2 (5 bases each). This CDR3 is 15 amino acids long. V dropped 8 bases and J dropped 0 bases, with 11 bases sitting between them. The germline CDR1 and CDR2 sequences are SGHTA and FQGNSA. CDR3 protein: CASEPGSSGANVLTF. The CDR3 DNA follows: TGTGCCAGCGAGCCAGGGAGCTCTGGGGCCAACGTCCTGACTTTC.

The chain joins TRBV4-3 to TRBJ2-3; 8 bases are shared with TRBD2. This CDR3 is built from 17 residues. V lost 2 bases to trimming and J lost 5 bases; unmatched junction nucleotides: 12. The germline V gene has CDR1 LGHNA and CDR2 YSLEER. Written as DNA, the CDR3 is TGCGCCAGCAGCCAAAACCCCAAGGGCGGGGGGCTAGATACGCAGTATTTT. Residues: CASSQNPKGGGLDTQYF.

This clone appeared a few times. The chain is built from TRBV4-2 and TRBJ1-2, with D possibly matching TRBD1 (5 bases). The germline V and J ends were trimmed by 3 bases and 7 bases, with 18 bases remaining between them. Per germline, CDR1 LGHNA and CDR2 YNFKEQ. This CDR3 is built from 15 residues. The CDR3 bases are TGTGCCAGCAGCCAGGCCAGGGAGGTGAGTGGTGGCTACACCTTC. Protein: CASSQAREVSGGYTF.